Listed here are 8 T cell receptor beta chains from one sample, sequenced in a study of OX40 agonist ivuxolimab in advanced cancers. Only in-frame clones appear in the TCRdb table, and some are missing; sequencing was by immunoSEQ multiplex PCR. The table shows 30,000 to 40,000 clones, with around 85% occurring only once. This material consisted of CD4+ or CD8+ T cells sorted from blood, taken in a trial of the OX40 agonist ivuxolimab. These receptor sequences come from an adult with an advanced solid tumor such as melanoma, head and neck, liver or kidney cancer.

This clone was observed a few times. The genes are TRBV28 and TRBJ1-2; D is unclear. The CDR3 covers 13 residues. Trimming stripped 5 bases from V and 2 bases from J, with 9 bases between. The germline CDR1 and CDR2 sequences are MDHEN and SYDVKM. The CDR3 protein is CASSLQTNYGYTF. The CDR3 coding sequence is TGTGCCAGCAGTCTACAGACGAACTATGGCTACACCTTC.

The chain recombines TRBV28 with TRBJ1-5; tentative D call: TRBD1 (5 bases). V lost 7 bases to trimming and J lost 5 bases, with 21 bases between them. The germline V gene encodes CDR1 MDHEN and CDR2 SYDVKM. The CDR3 has 16 residues. The CDR3 DNA sequence: TGTGCCAGCATCCCCACCCAGGGCATTGGATATCAGCCCCAGCATTTT. This sequence encodes CASIPTQGIGYQPQHF.

The V call is TRBV5-4, the J call TRBJ2-7, with D possibly matching TRBD1 (6 bases). The V end lost 4 bases, the J end lost 2 bases, and 10 bases lay between the germline ends. CDR3 length: 13 amino acids. Germline V gene lookup returns CDR1 SGHNT and CDR2 YYREEE (reference sequence). Here the CDR3 DNA reads TGTGCCAGCAGCAGACAGGAGACCTACGAGCAGTACTTC. Translation: CASSRQETYEQYF.

The chain couples TRBV25-1 to TRBJ2-1, with 11 bases that match TRBD2. CDR3 length equals 15 residues. J lost 8 bases, V lost 6 bases, and 9 bases had no gene match. Per the germline V gene, CDR1 is MGHDK and CDR2 is SYGVNS. The CDR3 coding sequence is TGTGCCAGCAGATTAGCGGGGGGGCCCTCCGATGAGCAGTTCTTC. Protein: CASRLAGGPSDEQFF.

This chain uses TRBV4-2 with TRBJ1-5, with a weak D call TRBD1 (6 bases). This CDR3 comprises 12 residues. Germline V lookup: CDR1 LGHNA, CDR2 YNFKEQ. Trimming removed 5 bases at V and 7 bases at J, with 9 bases between. Written as DNA, the CDR3 is TGTGCCAGCAGCTCAGGGGACCAGCCCCAGCATTTT. Translated: CASSSGDQPQHF.

This clone was seen only a few times. CDR3 amino acids: CATQAAPGSNEKLFF. CDR3 in DNA: TGTGCCACACAAGCCGCCCCGGGCAGTAATGAAAAACTGTTTTTT. The V gene is TRBV15, the J gene TRBJ1-4; D not certain. From germline, CDR1 is LNHNV and CDR2 YYDKDF (reference sequence). The CDR3 loop spans 15 amino acids. The germline V and J ends were trimmed by 9 bases and 4 bases, with 18 bases remaining between them. The full variable domain, in which reference TRBV15 and TRBJ1-4 provide the parts outside the CDR3, is DAMVIQNPRYQVTQFGKPVTLSCSQTLNHNVMYWYQQKSSQAPKLLFHYYDKDFNNEADTPDNFQSRRPNTSFCFLDIRSPGLGDTAMYLCATQAAPGSNEKLFFGSGTQLSVL.

This chain uses TRBV15 with TRBJ1-5; D remains ambiguous. The germline V gene has CDR1 LNHNV and CDR2 YYDKDF (reference sequence). Trimming left V 1 base short and J 9 bases short, with 7 bases between. The length of the CDR3 is 12 residues. The CDR3 bases are TGTGCCACCAGCAGAGCAGTTGGGCCCCAGCATTTT. Translating it yields CATSRAVGPQHF.

The rearrangement links TRBV7-9 to TRBJ2-7, with a tentative D call TRBD1 (5 bases). CDR1 and CDR2 from the germline V gene are SEHNR and FQNEAQ (reference sequence). V was cut by 6 bases and J by 2 bases, with 14 bases left in between. This CDR3 has 14 amino acids. The DNA of the CDR3 is TGTGCCAGCAGACCCCAGGGTTTCCCCTACGAGCAGTACTTC. It yields the protein CASRPQGFPYEQYF.